The entry that follows covers one T cell receptor (beta chain) sequence. Its antigen is unidentified. It was RNA transcripts that yielded the amplified TCR beta CDR3 regions. TCR CDR3 underwent first-round RT-PCR with the HTBI primer set. TCRdb reprocessed the multiplex PCR reads with MiXCR, giving one entry per CDR3 protein. The sample has around 340,000 distinct CDR3 sequences, about 15% seen once; the top ten hold around a third. There are 15 residues in the CDR3. Trimming pared 0 bases from V and 0 bases from J, leaving 6 bases between. CDR1 and CDR2 from the germline V gene are KGHSH and LQKENI. This sample is drawn from a study of T cells in Graves' hyperthyroidism and ophthalmopathy. Uncontrolled infection, other autoimmune disease, pregnancy and lactation each barred patients from inclusion. Study-wide points: Blood also carried most thyroid clonotypes expanded above 0.001.

The TCR originated in a man aged 30 to 39 with Graves' hyperthyroidism. The sequenced material came from blood. V gene TRBV18 combines with J gene TRBJ1-3, with D perhaps TRBD1 (5 bases). CDR3 in amino acids: CASSPPGVSGNTIYF. Written as DNA, the CDR3 is TGTGCCAGCTCACCACCGGGGGTCTCTGGAAACACCATATATTTT. Full variable domain (missing parts from reference TRBV18 and TRBJ1-3): NAGVMQNPRHLVRRRGQEARLRCSPMKGHSHVYWYRQLPEEGLKFMVYLQKENIIDESGMPKERFSAEFPKEGPSILRIQQVVRGDSAAYFCASSPPGVSGNTIYFGEGSWLTVV.